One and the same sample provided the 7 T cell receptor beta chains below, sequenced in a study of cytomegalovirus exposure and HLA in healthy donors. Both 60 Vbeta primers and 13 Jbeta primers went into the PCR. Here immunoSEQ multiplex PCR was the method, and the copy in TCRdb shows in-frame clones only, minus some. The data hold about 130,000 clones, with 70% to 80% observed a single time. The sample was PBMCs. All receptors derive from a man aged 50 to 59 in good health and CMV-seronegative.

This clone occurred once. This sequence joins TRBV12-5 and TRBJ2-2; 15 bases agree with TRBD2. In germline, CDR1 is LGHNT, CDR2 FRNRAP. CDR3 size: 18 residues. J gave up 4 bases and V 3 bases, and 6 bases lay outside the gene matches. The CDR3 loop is CASGFGLAGGRSTGELFF. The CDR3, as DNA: TGTGCTAGTGGTTTTGGACTAGCGGGGGGGCGTAGCACCGGGGAGCTGTTTTTT.

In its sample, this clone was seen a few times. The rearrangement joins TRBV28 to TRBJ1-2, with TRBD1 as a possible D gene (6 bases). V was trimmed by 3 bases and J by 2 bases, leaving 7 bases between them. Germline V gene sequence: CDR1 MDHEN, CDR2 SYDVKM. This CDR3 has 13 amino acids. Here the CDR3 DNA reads TGTGCCAGCAGTTTTAGGGGGAACTATGGCTACACCTTC. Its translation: CASSFRGNYGYTF.

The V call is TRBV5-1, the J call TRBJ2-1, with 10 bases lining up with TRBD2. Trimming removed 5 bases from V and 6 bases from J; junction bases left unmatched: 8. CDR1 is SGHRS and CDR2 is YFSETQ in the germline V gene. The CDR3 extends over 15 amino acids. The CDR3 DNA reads TGCGCCAGCAGGGAAATAGCGGGGGGACCCAATGAGCAGTTCTTC. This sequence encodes CASREIAGGPNEQFF.

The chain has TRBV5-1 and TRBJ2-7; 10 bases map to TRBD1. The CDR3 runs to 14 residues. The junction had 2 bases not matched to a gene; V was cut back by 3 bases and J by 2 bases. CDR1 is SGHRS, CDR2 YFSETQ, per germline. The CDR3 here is CASSSGTGAYEQYF. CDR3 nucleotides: TGCGCCAGCAGCTCCGGGACAGGGGCCTACGAGCAGTACTTC. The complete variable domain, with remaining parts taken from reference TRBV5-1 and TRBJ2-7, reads KAGVTQTPRYLIKTRGQQVTLSCSPISGHRSVSWYQQTPGQGLQFLFEYFSETQRNKGNFPGRFSGRQFSNSRSEMNVSTLELGDSALYLCASSSGTGAYEQYFGPGTRLTVT.

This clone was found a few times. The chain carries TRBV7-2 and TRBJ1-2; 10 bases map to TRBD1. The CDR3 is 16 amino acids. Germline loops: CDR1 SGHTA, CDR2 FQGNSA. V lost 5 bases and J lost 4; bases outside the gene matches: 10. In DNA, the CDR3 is TGTGCCAGCAGCCCGACAGGGGGCGCGGGAGTCTATGGCTACACCTTC. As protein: CASSPTGGAGVYGYTF.

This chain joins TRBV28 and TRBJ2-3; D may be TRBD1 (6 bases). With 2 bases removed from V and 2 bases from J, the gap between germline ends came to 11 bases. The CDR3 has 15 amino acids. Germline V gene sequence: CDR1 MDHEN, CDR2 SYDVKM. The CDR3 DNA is TGTGCCAGCAGTTTACCGACAGGAAACACAGATACGCAGTATTTT. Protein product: CASSLPTGNTDTQYF.

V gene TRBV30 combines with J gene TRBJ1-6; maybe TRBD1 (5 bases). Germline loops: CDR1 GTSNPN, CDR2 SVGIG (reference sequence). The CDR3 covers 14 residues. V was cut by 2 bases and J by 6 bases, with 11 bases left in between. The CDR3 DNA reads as TGTGCCTGGAGTCCGGCAGGGTTTAATTCACCCCTCCACTTT. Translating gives CAWSPAGFNSPLHF.